This T cell receptor beta chain was captured by sequencing in a study of blood T cell repertoires in COVID-19. Turning to the study itself: The United States, Italy and Spain provided the acute and convalescent COVID-19 samples. Nucleic acid was either cDNA or gDNA, and it came from T cells, B-cell-depleted T cells, or PBMCs.

CDR1 and CDR2 (germline): MNHEY, SMNVEV (reference sequence). Trimming cost V 0 bases and J 1 base; bases outside gene matches: 6. The CDR3 runs to 17 residues. The method was immunoSEQ multiplex PCR; TCRdb's version includes in-frame clones alone and lacks a portion of them. This sample has some 80,000 clones; around 90% occur once, and the top ten carry 15% to 20%. The chain couples TRBV27 to TRBJ1-3, with 7 bases that match TRBD1. The sequenced sample was peripheral blood. The TCR sequence derives from a human donor in a cohort sampled during active COVID-19. The CDR3: CASSLSGGGRSGNTIYF. The CDR3 bases are TGTGCCAGCAGTTTATCTGGAGGGGGCCGGTCTGGAAACACCATATATTTT.